What follows are 26 T cell receptor beta chains derived from one specimen sequenced in a study of blood T cell repertoires in COVID-19. TCRdb's table, derived via immunoSEQ multiplex PCR, lists solely in-frame clones and lacks some. The top ten hold approximately 20% of the sample, which has fewer than 150,000 clones, roughly four fifths seen once. Sequenced input: PBMCs or T cells enriched from blood (not recorded which). Receptor source: a man aged 25-45 years who had recovered from COVID-19.

Only a few counts were recorded for this clone. The CDR3 loop reads CASSLRFLGQSSYEQYF. The DNA of the CDR3 is TGTGCCAGCAGCCTGCGGTTTTTAGGACAGAGCTCCTACGAGCAGTACTTC. The gene calls are TRBV13 and TRBJ2-7, with D possibly TRBD1 on 6 matching bases. Germline V CDR1 and CDR2: PRHDT, FYEKMQ (reference sequence). CDR3 length equals 17 residues. Trimming left V 5 bases short and J 0 bases short, with 20 bases between.

The table lists this clone with a few counts. The V and J genes are TRBV7-9 and TRBJ1-3; 11 bases line up with TRBD1. Germline V gene sequence: CDR1 SEHNR, CDR2 FQNEAQ (reference sequence). The CDR3 has 16 residues. Losses at the gene ends were 7 bases for V and 0 bases for J; bases not matched to a gene: 5. The CDR3: CASTGQGANSGNTIYF. The CDR3, as DNA: TGTGCCAGCACCGGACAGGGGGCGAACTCTGGAAACACCATATATTTT.

The chain joins TRBV4-1 to TRBJ2-2; TRBD1 might be the D (5 bases). The V end was cut by 7 bases, the J end by 4 bases, with 13 bases between. The CDR3 covers 14 residues. CDR1 is MGHRA and CDR2 is YSYEKL in the germline V gene. The CDR3 region has the DNA TGCGCCAGCAAGGTGGGGCACAGCACCGGGGAGCTGTTTTTT. It encodes CASKVGHSTGELFF.

CDR3 in DNA: TGTGCCAGCTCACCCTCCCTCACTAGCGCCAGCACAGATACGCAGTATTTT. This codes for CASSPSLTSASTDTQYF. This sequence joins TRBV18 and TRBJ2-3, with 7 bases fitting TRBD2. V dropped 3 bases and J dropped 0; count of bases not matched to a gene: 9. CDR3 size: 17 residues. Germline CDR1 and CDR2: KGHSH and LQKENI.

The chain joins TRBV19 to TRBJ1-4; D gene uncertain. The CDR3 spans 16 residues. Germline V gene sequence: CDR1 LNHDA, CDR2 SQIVND (reference sequence). The ends were cut back, 3 bases at V and 0 bases at J, with 11 bases in the middle. CDR3 region: CASSILRGTTNEKLFF. CDR3 DNA sequence: TGTGCCAGTAGTATCCTCCGGGGAACAACTAATGAAAAACTGTTTTTT.

The rearrangement joins TRBV5-1 to TRBJ2-7; 10 bases are a match to TRBD1. CDR3 size: 14 residues. The V and J ends lost 4 bases and 3 bases, in that order; junction bases with no gene match: 4. Germline V gives CDR1 SGHRS, CDR2 YFSETQ. The CDR3 sequence is CASSPGTGDYEQYF. The CDR3 DNA reads as TGCGCCAGCAGCCCGGGGACAGGGGACTACGAGCAGTACTTC.

V and J are TRBV6-2 or TRBV6-3 and TRBJ2-4; 14 nucleotides agree with TRBD2. Germline CDR1 is MNHEY and CDR2 is SVGEGT. The CDR3 covers 18 residues. After removal of 3 bases from V and 2 bases from J, the junction contained 6 bases not matched to a gene. The CDR3 DNA reads TGTGCCAGCAGTTATTTTCGACTAGCGGGAGGGTCCAAAAACATTCAGTACTTC. It is translated as CASSYFRLAGGSKNIQYF.

The V and J genes are TRBV10-3 and TRBJ2-7, with D perhaps TRBD1 (6 bases). The germline V gene has CDR1 ENHRY and CDR2 SYGVKD. The V and J ends lost 2 bases and 0 bases respectively, with 8 bases between them. This CDR3 has 14 amino acids. Here the CDR3 reads CAISEPGVSYEQYF. CDR3 nucleotides: TGTGCCATCAGTGAGCCAGGGGTCTCCTACGAGCAGTACTTC.

The chain uses TRBV4-1 and TRBJ2-3, with 14 bases lining up with TRBD2. The CDR3 runs to 18 residues. Unmatched junction bases numbered 11, after V lost 2 bases and J lost 7 bases. Germline V lookup: CDR1 MGHRA, CDR2 YSYEKL. CDR3 residues: CASSQIDMGLAGEHTQYF. The CDR3 nucleotides are TGCGCCAGCAGCCAAATCGACATGGGACTAGCGGGGGAACATACGCAGTATTTT.

The genes are TRBV5-1 and TRBJ2-7; 11 nucleotides align to TRBD2. CDR3 length: 16 amino acids. V lost 4 bases to trimming and J lost 0 bases; unmatched junction nucleotides: 6. Looked up from germline, CDR1 is SGHRS and CDR2 is YFSETQ. The CDR3 loop reads CASSLQLAGDSYEQYF. The CDR3 DNA is TGCGCCAGCAGCCTCCAACTAGCGGGAGACTCCTACGAGCAGTACTTC.

The V call is TRBV23-1, the J call TRBJ2-7; 10 nucleotides line up with TRBD2. TRBV23-1 qualifies as an ORF whose function is uncertain. The V and J ends lost 3 bases and 3 bases, in that order; junction bases with no gene match: 14. The CDR3 sequence is 18 residues long. CDR3: CASSQPRISGRHHYEQYF. CDR3 nucleotide sequence: TGCGCCAGCAGTCAGCCCCGAATTAGCGGGAGGCACCACTACGAGCAGTACTTC.

In nucleotides, the CDR3 is TGTGCCAGCAACAAGGACAGGGGGGTCAGGGAGCTGTTTTTT. This codes for CASNKDRGVRELFF. The rearrangement uses TRBV28 and TRBJ2-2; TRBD1 matches 10 bases. V lost 7 bases to trimming and J lost 9 bases; unmatched junction nucleotides: 8. Germline CDR1 reads MDHEN; CDR2 reads SYDVKM. CDR3 length equals 14 residues.

The chain couples TRBV6-2 or TRBV6-3 to TRBJ2-7, with D possibly TRBD2 on 5 matching bases. The germline V and J ends were trimmed by 0 bases and 4 bases, with 7 bases remaining between them. Germline CDR1 reads MNHEY; CDR2 reads SVGEGT. This CDR3 region has 13 residues. The CDR3 spells CASSYSGEYEQYF. The CDR3 bases are TGTGCCAGCAGTTACTCCGGGGAATACGAGCAGTACTTC.

J is TRBJ2-2 and V is TRBV19; 9 bases align to TRBD1. V lost 2 bases, J lost 5 bases, and 9 bases stayed unmatched. The CDR3 consists of 17 residues. Germline V gene lookup returns CDR1 LNHDA and CDR2 SQIVND (reference sequence). The CDR3 spells CASSISGQGVETGELFF. CDR3 nucleotides: TGTGCCAGTAGTATATCGGGACAGGGTGTGGAGACCGGGGAGCTGTTTTTT.

A single count supports this clone. V usage is TRBV2 and J usage is TRBJ1-2; 7 bases match TRBD1. The CDR3 spans 13 residues. Per germline, CDR1 SNHLY and CDR2 FYNNEI. V shed 7 bases, J shed 8 bases, and the junction held 10 bases outside the gene matches. The CDR3 DNA reads TGTGCCAGCAACGACAGGGACTTAGGGGGCTACACCTTC. Translation: CASNDRDLGGYTF.

The chain couples TRBV19 to TRBJ1-2; maybe TRBD1 (5 bases). From germline, CDR1 is LNHDA and CDR2 SQIVND (reference sequence). Trimming pared 5 bases from V and 4 bases from J, leaving 17 bases between. The CDR3 runs to 15 residues. The CDR3 reads CASSAAGLRVYGYTF. CDR3 DNA: TGTGCCAGTAGTGCGGCGGGACTCCGGGTCTATGGCTACACCTTC.

This clone was seen only a few times. The chain employs TRBV10-3 and TRBJ1-5; the D is unclear. The V end was cut by 0 bases, the J end by 4 bases, with 7 bases between. The CDR3 has 14 amino acids. Germline loops: CDR1 ENHRY, CDR2 SYGVKD. The CDR3 coding sequence is TGTGCCATCAGTGAGTCGAGGGAAAATCAGCCCCAGCATTTT. Translating gives CAISESRENQPQHF.

This chain uses TRBV14 with TRBJ2-1; a possible D gene is TRBD2 (5 bases). The V gene's germline CDR1 is SGHDN and CDR2 FVKESK. This CDR3 comprises 14 residues. Trimming removed 3 bases at V and 2 bases at J, with 8 bases between. The CDR3 region is CASSQSSAYNEQFF. Written as DNA, the CDR3 is TGTGCCAGCAGCCAGAGTAGCGCCTACAATGAGCAGTTCTTC.

The chain recombines TRBV6-4 with TRBJ2-3, with unresolved D. V was cut by 3 bases and J by 2 bases, with 12 bases left in between. In germline, CDR1 is MRHNA, CDR2 SNTAGT. This CDR3 spans 15 amino acids. The CDR3, as DNA: TGTGCCAGCAGTGAAGTTGGCGGATTCACAGATACGCAGTATTTT. Translation: CASSEVGGFTDTQYF.

The chain links TRBV5-4 to TRBJ2-5, with D maybe TRBD2 (6 bases). Looked up from germline, CDR1 is SGHNT and CDR2 is YYREEE (reference sequence). CDR3 length: 15 amino acids. Trimming removed 0 bases at V and 5 bases at J, with 14 bases between. The CDR3 region is CASSLEWGVSETQYF. The CDR3 DNA reads TGTGCCAGCAGCTTGGAGTGGGGGGTGTCGGAGACCCAGTACTTC.

J is TRBJ1-2 and V is TRBV14; 7 bases are shared with TRBD1. Germline assignment: CDR1 SGHDN and CDR2 FVKESK. This CDR3 is built from 16 residues. V was clipped by 0 bases and J by 4 bases; unmatched bases: 8. For the CDR3, the DNA is TGTGCCAGCAGCCAAGAACAACGCAGGGGGTTCTATGGCTACACCTTC. Encoded protein: CASSQEQRRGFYGYTF. Full variable domain (rest looked up from reference TRBV14 and TRBJ1-2): EAGVTQFPSHSVIEKGQTVTLRCDPISGHDNLYWYRRVMGKEIKFLLHFVKESKQDESGMPNNRFLAERTGGTYSTLKVQPAELEDSGVYFCASSQEQRRGFYGYTFGSGTRLTVV.

This clone was observed a few times. The chain carries TRBV12-1 and TRBJ1-4. TRBV12-1 is a pseudogene locus. This CDR3 is built from 15 residues. CDR3 nucleotides: TGTGCCAGCAGCTTTGACGGGGGGGCTGAAGAAAAACTGTTTTTT. Protein product: CASSFDGGAEEKLFF.

The chain couples TRBV5-1 to TRBJ1-2; 8 bases agree with TRBD1. CDR1 and CDR2 from the germline V gene are SGHRS and YFSETQ. The CDR3 runs to 13 residues. The V segment lost 4 bases and the J segment 8 bases; nucleotides outside the gene matches: 7. The CDR3 reads CASSTTGERGYTF. The CDR3 DNA sequence: TGCGCCAGCAGCACGACAGGGGAGAGGGGCTACACCTTC.

This clone was observed a single time. The chain uses TRBV5-1 and TRBJ2-3; possibly TRBD2 for D (5 bases). Germline-derived CDR1 and CDR2 are SGHRS and YFSETQ. With 3 bases removed from V and 2 bases from J, the gap between germline ends came to 13 bases. The CDR3 is 15 amino acids. CDR3: CASSSTTRATDTQYF. The CDR3 coding sequence is TGCGCCAGCAGCTCCACCACTAGAGCCACAGATACGCAGTATTTT.

The V gene is TRBV5-1, the J gene TRBJ1-2; D remains unclear. In germline, CDR1 is SGHRS, CDR2 YFSETQ. This CDR3 is 13 amino acids long. With 0 bases removed from V and 8 bases from J, the gap between germline ends came to 11 bases. Here the CDR3 reads CASSLDEGEGYTF. For the CDR3, the DNA is TGCGCCAGCAGCTTGGACGAGGGCGAGGGCTACACCTTC. Variable domain in full (rest from reference TRBV5-1 and TRBJ1-2): KAGVTQTPRYLIKTRGQQVTLSCSPISGHRSVSWYQQTPGQGLQFLFEYFSETQRNKGNFPGRFSGRQFSNSRSEMNVSTLELGDSALYLCASSLDEGEGYTFGSGTRLTVV.

The rearrangement uses TRBV4-2 and TRBJ1-3, with 7 bases lining up with TRBD1. The germline V gene encodes CDR1 LGHNA and CDR2 YNFKEQ. J lost 0 bases, V lost 3 bases, and 5 bases had no gene match. This CDR3 has 16 amino acids. The CDR3 loop is CASSHTQGLSGNTIYF. The CDR3 DNA sequence: TGTGCCAGCAGCCATACACAGGGGCTCTCTGGAAACACCATATATTTT.